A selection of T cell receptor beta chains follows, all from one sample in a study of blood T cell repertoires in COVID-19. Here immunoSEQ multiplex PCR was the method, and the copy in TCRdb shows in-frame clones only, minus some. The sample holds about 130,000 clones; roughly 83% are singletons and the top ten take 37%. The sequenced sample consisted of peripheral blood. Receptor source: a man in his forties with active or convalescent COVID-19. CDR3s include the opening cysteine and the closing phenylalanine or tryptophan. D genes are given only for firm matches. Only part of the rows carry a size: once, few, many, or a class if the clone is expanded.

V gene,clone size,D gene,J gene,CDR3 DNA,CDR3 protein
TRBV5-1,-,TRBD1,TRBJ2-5,TGCGCCAGCAGCTTGGGGGACAGGATGCAAGAGACCCAGTACTTC,CASSLGDRMQETQYF
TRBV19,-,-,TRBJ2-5,TGTGCCAGTAGTATTACCGGGATCGAGACCCAGTACTTC,CASSITGIETQYF
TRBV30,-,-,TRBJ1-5,TGTGCCTGGAGCTCGTTCCGGAGCAATCAGCCCCAGCATTTT,CAWSSFRSNQPQHF
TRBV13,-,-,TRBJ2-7,TGTGCCAGCAGCTCTAGCTCCTACGAGCAGTACTTC,CASSSSSYEQYF
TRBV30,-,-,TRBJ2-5,TGTGCCTGGAGTGTGGGCTCAAACTCCCAAGAGACCCAGTACTTC,CAWSVGSNSQETQYF
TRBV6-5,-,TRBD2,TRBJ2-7,TGTGCCAGCAGTTACGATCTAGCGGGAGCCTACGAGCAGTACTTC,CASSYDLAGAYEQYF
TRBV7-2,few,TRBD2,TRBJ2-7,TGTGCCAGCAGCTTCCCTCTACTAGCGGGGGGGCCCCACGAGCAGTACTTC,CASSFPLLAGGPHEQYF
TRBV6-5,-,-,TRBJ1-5,TGTGCCAGCAGTCTCGACGGGGATAGCAATCAGCCCCAGCATTTT,CASSLDGDSNQPQHF
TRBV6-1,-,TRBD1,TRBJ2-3,TGTGCCAGCAGTGAGTGGTTGGGACAGGGGGCGGAAGATACGCAGTATTTT,CASSEWLGQGAEDTQYF
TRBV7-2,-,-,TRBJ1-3,TGTGCCAGCAGCTTACGTGGCCAGTTATCTGGAAACACCATATATTTT,CASSLRGQLSGNTIYF
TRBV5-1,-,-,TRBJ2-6,TGCGCCAGCAGCTTGGCTGGCCCTGGGGGGTCTGGGGCCAACGTCCTGACTTTC,CASSLAGPGGSGANVLTF
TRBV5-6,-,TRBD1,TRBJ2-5,TGTGCCAGCAGCTGGGGGACAGGGCAAGAGACCCAGTACTTC,CASSWGTGQETQYF
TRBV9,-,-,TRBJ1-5,TGTGCCAGCAGCGCCCCAGGGTTTTTAGATCAGCCCCAGCATTTT,CASSAPGFLDQPQHF
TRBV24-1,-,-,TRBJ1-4,TGTGCCACCAGTGATTCTTCATCGACAGGCGTCGAAAAACTGTTTTTT,CATSDSSSTGVEKLFF
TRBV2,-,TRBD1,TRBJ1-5,TGTGCCAGCACGGGACAGGGCTTCCAGCCCCAGCATTTT,CASTGQGFQPQHF
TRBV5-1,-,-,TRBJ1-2,TGCGCCAGCAGCGTAGGACTCCGCTCCTATGGCTACACCTTC,CASSVGLRSYGYTF
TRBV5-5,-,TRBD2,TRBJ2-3,TGTGCCAGCAGCACGACTAGCGGGAGCGCAGATACGCAGTATTTT,CASSTTSGSADTQYF
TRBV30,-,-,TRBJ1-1,TGTGCCTGGAGTGGGGGGCAAGGGGCAGGTACTGAAGCTTTCTTT,CAWSGGQGAGTEAFF
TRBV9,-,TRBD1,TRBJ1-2,TGTGCCAGCAGCGTAGGGGACAGGTCCTATTCTAACTATGGCTACACCTTC,CASSVGDRSYSNYGYTF
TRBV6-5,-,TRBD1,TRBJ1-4,TGTGCCAGCAGTCGCAGGACAGGCCTTAATGAAAAACTGTTTTTT,CASSRRTGLNEKLFF
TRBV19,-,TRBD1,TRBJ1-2,TGTGCCAGTAGTATCTTTCTGCAGGGGGCTAGTGGCTACACCTTC,CASSIFLQGASGYTF
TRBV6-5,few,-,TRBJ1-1,TGTGCCAGCAGACCGAGGGTTGACTACACTGAAGCTTTCTTT,CASRPRVDYTEAFF